This is a list of T cell receptor beta chains from one sample in a study of human T cells and chemical hapten exposure. TCRdb itself ran the RACE reads through MiXCR, one entry per CDR3 protein. The repertoire holds around 330,000 distinct CDR3 sequences, with around 5.5% as singletons. Sequences were derived from whole blood, sampled in connection with sensitization to the hapten diphenylcyclopropenone (DPC). Source of these receptors: a woman between 18 and 29 years old with alopecia areata. Some clones in this sample may be carry-over from other donors' samples. Each CDR3 is given with its conserved first and last residue. Fields, in order: CDR3 DNA, CDR3 protein, D gene, J gene, V gene, clone size. The D gene is left open where the match is weak. Only part of the rows carry a size: once, few, many, or a class if the clone is expanded.

TGTGCCAGCAGCCGCCTAGGGGGGCCGAACACTGAAGCTTTCTTT	CASSRLGGPNTEAFF	-	TRBJ1-1	TRBV7-3	few
TGTGCCAGCAGTGTGAACGGGGGGGCCACAGATACGCAGTATTTT	CASSVNGGATDTQYF	TRBD2	TRBJ2-3	TRBV2	many
TGCAGTGCCGGGGGCAAGGGCAATCAGCCCCAGCATTTT	CSAGGKGNQPQHF	-	TRBJ1-5	TRBV20-1	many
TGCAGCGTTGAAGATCGGGGCGATGAGCAGTTCTTC	CSVEDRGDEQFF	-	TRBJ2-1	TRBV29-1	many
TGTGCCAGCAGCCGGGTTACTACTGAAGCTTTCTTT	CASSRVTTEAFF	-	TRBJ1-1	TRBV11-2	-
TGCAGTGCCTGGGACAGAGCTGTGAACACTGAAGCTTTCTTT	CSAWDRAVNTEAFF	TRBD1	TRBJ1-1	TRBV20-1	few
TGTGCCAGCAGCTCCCCGCAAGGACAGACTAACTATGGCTACACCTTC	CASSSPQGQTNYGYTF	-	TRBJ1-2	TRBV7-2	many
TGTGCCAGCAGCCAAGAGACTCGAACCACAGATACGCAGTATTTT	CASSQETRTTDTQYF	-	TRBJ2-3	TRBV3-1	many
TGCGCCAGCAGCTTGTATCTTGGACGGGGAAATAGAACTGAAGCTTTCTTT	CASSLYLGRGNRTEAFF	-	TRBJ1-1	TRBV5-1	-
TGCGCCAGCAGCCAAGATCGGTCAGGGGGCACTGAAGCTTTCTTT	CASSQDRSGGTEAFF	TRBD1	TRBJ1-1	TRBV4-3	-
TGTGCCAGCAGCTTCGCGACAGGGGCCTATGGCTACACCTTC	CASSFATGAYGYTF	TRBD1	TRBJ1-2	TRBV7-2	-
TGCAGTGCCGCCCTGTTCGGTGGGGACGAGCAGTACTTC	CSAALFGGDEQYF	-	TRBJ2-7	TRBV20-1	many
TGCGCCAGCAGCTTAGACAGGAGACTGGAGGAGACCCAGTACTTC	CASSLDRRLEETQYF	-	TRBJ2-5	TRBV5-1	-
TGTGCTAGCAGCTTATCTCCCGGGGTAGGAAACACCATATATTTT	CASSLSPGVGNTIYF	-	TRBJ1-3	TRBV7-7	many
TGTGCATCCGGGTCAACCTACGAGCAGTACTTC	CASGSTYEQYF	-	TRBJ2-7	TRBV11-1	few
TGTGCCAGCAGTGAACAGGGCACCGGGGAGCTGTTTTTT	CASSEQGTGELFF	-	TRBJ2-2	TRBV3-1	many
TGTGCCATTAGGGGGGGTAGCACAGATACGCAGTATTTT	CAIRGGSTDTQYF	-	TRBJ2-3	TRBV10-3	few
TGTGCCAGCAGTTACGTAACAGCCCAAGAGACCCAGTACTTC	CASSYVTAQETQYF	-	TRBJ2-5	TRBV6-2/TRBV6-3	many
TGCAGTGCTGGGGGACAGGGATATTACGGCTACACCTTC	CSAGGQGYYGYTF	TRBD1	TRBJ1-2	TRBV20-1	-
TGTGCCAGTAGTATCAATTTGGGACGTAATGAAAAACTGTTTTTT	CASSINLGRNEKLFF	-	TRBJ1-4	TRBV19	few
TGTGCCAGCAGCCTCGGACAGCAGTACAATGAGCAGTTCTTC	CASSLGQQYNEQFF	-	TRBJ2-1	TRBV7-9	-
TGTGCCACCAGGGATGCCAGGGACACTGAAGCTTTCTTT	CATRDARDTEAFF	-	TRBJ1-1	TRBV24-1	-
TGTGCCAGCAGTCTCCCCCGCGAAGGGACAAACACCGGGGAGCTGTTTTTT	CASSLPREGTNTGELFF	-	TRBJ2-2	TRBV6-5	many
TGTGCCACCAGTGGAACAGCAGGGGAAGATACGCAGTATTTT	CATSGTAGEDTQYF	-	TRBJ2-3	TRBV24-1	few
TGTGCCAGCTCACCACCGGGCACATCAGGGAACTATGGCTACACCTTC	CASSPPGTSGNYGYTF	-	TRBJ1-2	TRBV18	many
TGTGCCAGCAGTTCCCCGGCGGAGGGGACGGAGACCCAGTACTTC	CASSSPAEGTETQYF	-	TRBJ2-5	TRBV6-6	-
TGTGCCAGCAGTTTAAGGGGTTGGTACACTGAAGCTTTCTTT	CASSLRGWYTEAFF	-	TRBJ1-1	TRBV28	many
TGTGCCTCCCCCCCAAGCCGGGGGCGCACAGATACGCAGTATTTT	CASPPSRGRTDTQYF	-	TRBJ2-3	TRBV28	-
TGTGCCAGCAGCCAATCCTTTTCGGACACCATATATTTT	CASSQSFSDTIYF	-	TRBJ1-3	TRBV14	few
TGTGCCAGCAGCGAGAACAGGGGGATGAACACTGAAGCTTTCTTT	CASSENRGMNTEAFF	TRBD1	TRBJ1-1	TRBV9	-
TGCAGCGTTCTCGGCCAGGGGACGGGCTACACCTTC	CSVLGQGTGYTF	-	TRBJ1-2	TRBV29-1	-
TGTGCCAGCAGCTTAGGGTACTTTACAACTAAGGGGTATGGCTACACCTTC	CASSLGYFTTKGYGYTF	-	TRBJ1-2	TRBV7-2	-
TGTGCCAGCAGCTCCACAGGGGGGGAGTATGGCTACACCTTC	CASSSTGGEYGYTF	TRBD1	TRBJ1-2	TRBV7-2	few
TGTGCCAGCAGCTCAGACAGGGAATTCACTGAAGCTTTCTTT	CASSSDREFTEAFF	TRBD1	TRBJ1-1	TRBV7-9	few
TGCGCCAGCAGGGAGCCACCCCCGGGGGATACGCAGTATTTT	CASREPPPGDTQYF	-	TRBJ2-3	TRBV5-1	few
TGTGCCAGCAGCATTACCTTCAGCGGGGGGGATAACGAGCAGTTCTTC	CASSITFSGGDNEQFF	TRBD2	TRBJ2-1	TRBV7-6	many
TGTGCCAGCAGCCCGACAGTCACCGGGGAGCTGTTTTTT	CASSPTVTGELFF	-	TRBJ2-2	TRBV14	few
TGTGCCAGCTCACGACGACAGGAATCGGGCAATCAGCCCCAGCATTTT	CASSRRQESGNQPQHF	-	TRBJ1-5	TRBV18	many
TGTGCCAGCAGTGTGAGAAGGGACTACCCTAGCACAGATACGCAGTATTTT	CASSVRRDYPSTDTQYF	TRBD2	TRBJ2-3	TRBV2	few
TGTGCCAGCAGCGTCGGGGAATCTCGAGACTATGGCTACACCTTC	CASSVGESRDYGYTF	-	TRBJ1-2	TRBV9	-
TGTGCCAGCAGCCAAGGGGACAGGGGTCAAAGGGCGGAAGCTTTCTTT	CASSQGDRGQRAEAFF	TRBD1	TRBJ1-1	TRBV4-2	many
TGTGCCAGCAGTTTGACCCCCGAGACCGGGGAGCTGTTTTTT	CASSLTPETGELFF	-	TRBJ2-2	TRBV12-3/TRBV12-4	many